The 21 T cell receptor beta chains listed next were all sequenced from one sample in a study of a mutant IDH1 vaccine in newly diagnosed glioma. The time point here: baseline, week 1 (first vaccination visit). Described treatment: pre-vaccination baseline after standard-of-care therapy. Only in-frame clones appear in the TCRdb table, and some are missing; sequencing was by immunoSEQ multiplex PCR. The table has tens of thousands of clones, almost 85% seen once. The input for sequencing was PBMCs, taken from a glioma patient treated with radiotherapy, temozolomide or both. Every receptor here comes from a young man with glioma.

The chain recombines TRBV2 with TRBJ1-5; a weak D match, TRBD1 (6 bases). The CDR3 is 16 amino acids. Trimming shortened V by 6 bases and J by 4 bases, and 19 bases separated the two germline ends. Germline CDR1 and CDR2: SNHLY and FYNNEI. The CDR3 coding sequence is TGTGCCAGCAGAAAAGGGGGGGGGCGAGAAAATCAGCCCCAGCATTTT. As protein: CASRKGGGRENQPQHF.

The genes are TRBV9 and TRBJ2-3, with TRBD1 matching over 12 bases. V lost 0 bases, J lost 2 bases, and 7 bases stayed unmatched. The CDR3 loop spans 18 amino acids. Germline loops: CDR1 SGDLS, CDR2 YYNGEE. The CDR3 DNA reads TGTGCCAGCAGCGTAGCAAGCGGGACAGGGGGCGTCACAGATACGCAGTATTTT. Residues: CASSVASGTGGVTDTQYF.

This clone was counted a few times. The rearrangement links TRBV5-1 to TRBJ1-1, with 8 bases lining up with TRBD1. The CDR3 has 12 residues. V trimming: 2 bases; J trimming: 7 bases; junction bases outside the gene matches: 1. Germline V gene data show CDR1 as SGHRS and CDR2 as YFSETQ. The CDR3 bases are TGCGCCAGCAGCTTCGGACAGGGTGAAGCTTTCTTT. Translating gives CASSFGQGEAFF.

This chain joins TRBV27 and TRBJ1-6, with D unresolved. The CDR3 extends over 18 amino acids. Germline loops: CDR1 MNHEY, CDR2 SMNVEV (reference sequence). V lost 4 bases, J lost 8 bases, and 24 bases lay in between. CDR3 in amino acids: CASSYRGTNLVRHSPLHF. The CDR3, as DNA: TGTGCCAGCAGTTACCGGGGAACGAACCTCGTTCGCCATTCACCCCTCCACTTT.

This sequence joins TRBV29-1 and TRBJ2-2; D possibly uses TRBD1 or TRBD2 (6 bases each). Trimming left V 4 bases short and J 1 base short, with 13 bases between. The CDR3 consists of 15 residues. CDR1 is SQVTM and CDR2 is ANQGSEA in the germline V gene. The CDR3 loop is CSVVWGALNTGELFF. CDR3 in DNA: TGCAGCGTTGTTTGGGGGGCCTTGAACACCGGGGAGCTGTTTTTT.

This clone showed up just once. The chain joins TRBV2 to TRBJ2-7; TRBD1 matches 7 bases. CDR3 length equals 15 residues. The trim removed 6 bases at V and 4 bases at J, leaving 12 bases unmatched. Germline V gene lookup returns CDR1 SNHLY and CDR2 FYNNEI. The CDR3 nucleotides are TGTGCCAGCAGGGAATATTCCGGGACAGTGTACGAGCAGTACTTC. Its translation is CASREYSGTVYEQYF.

CDR3 sequence: CASSNAPGHQETQYF. The CDR3, as DNA: TGTGCCAGTAGCAACGCTCCAGGCCACCAAGAGACCCAGTACTTC. The chain links TRBV19 to TRBJ2-5; D call uncertain. V lost 6 bases to trimming and J lost 0 bases, with 14 bases between them. CDR3 length: 15 residues. CDR1 is LNHDA, CDR2 SQIVND, per germline (reference sequence).

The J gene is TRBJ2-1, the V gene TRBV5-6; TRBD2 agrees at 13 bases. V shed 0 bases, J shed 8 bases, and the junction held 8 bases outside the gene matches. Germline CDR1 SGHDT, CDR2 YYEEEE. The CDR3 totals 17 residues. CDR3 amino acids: CASSLARTSGRFDEQFF. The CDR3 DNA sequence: TGTGCCAGCAGCTTGGCCCGGACTAGCGGGAGATTCGATGAGCAGTTCTTC.

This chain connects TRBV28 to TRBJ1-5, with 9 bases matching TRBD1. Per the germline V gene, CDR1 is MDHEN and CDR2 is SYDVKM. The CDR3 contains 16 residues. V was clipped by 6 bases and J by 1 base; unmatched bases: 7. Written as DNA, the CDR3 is TGTGCCAGCAGCGACAGGGGGTTAAGCAGCAATCAGCCCCAGCATTTT. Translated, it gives CASSDRGLSSNQPQHF. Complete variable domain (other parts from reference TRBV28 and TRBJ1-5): DVKVTQSSRYLVKRTGEKVFLECVQDMDHENMFWYRQDPGLGLRLIYFSYDVKMKEKGDIPEGYSVSREKKERFSLILESASTNQTSMYLCASSDRGLSSNQPQHFGDGTRLSIL.

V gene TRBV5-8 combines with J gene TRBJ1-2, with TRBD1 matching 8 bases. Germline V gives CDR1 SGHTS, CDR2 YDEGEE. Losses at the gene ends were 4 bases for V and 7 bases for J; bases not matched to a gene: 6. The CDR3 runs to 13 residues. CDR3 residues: CASSVLQGVGYTF. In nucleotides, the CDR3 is TGTGCCAGCAGCGTTTTACAGGGGGTTGGCTACACCTTC.

CDR3 DNA sequence: TGTGCCAGTAGTATAGAAAGGGGAACCGGGGAGCTGTTTTTT. Translating it yields CASSIERGTGELFF. The rearrangement links TRBV19 to TRBJ2-2; perhaps TRBD1 as D (5 bases). Between the trimmed V and J ends, which lost 0 bases and 5 bases, there was a span of 7 bases. The CDR3 sequence is 14 residues long. Germline V gene lookup returns CDR1 LNHDA and CDR2 SQIVND (reference sequence).

The DNA of the CDR3 is TGTGCCTGGAGTGTACCCCGACAGTCTAACTATGGCTACACCTTC. Residues: CAWSVPRQSNYGYTF. The V gene is TRBV30, the J gene TRBJ1-2; TRBD1 might be the D (5 bases). This CDR3 comprises 15 residues. Germline V gene data show CDR1 as GTSNPN and CDR2 as SVGIG (reference sequence). Deletions cut 0 bases from V and 0 bases from J, with 11 bases between.

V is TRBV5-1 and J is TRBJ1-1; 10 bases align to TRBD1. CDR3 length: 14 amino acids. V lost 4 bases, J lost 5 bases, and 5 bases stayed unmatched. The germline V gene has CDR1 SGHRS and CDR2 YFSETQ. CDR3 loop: CASSPGTGETEAFF. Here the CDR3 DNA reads TGCGCCAGCAGCCCTGGGACAGGGGAGACTGAAGCTTTCTTT. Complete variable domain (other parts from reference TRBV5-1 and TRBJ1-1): KAGVTQTPRYLIKTRGQQVTLSCSPISGHRSVSWYQQTPGQGLQFLFEYFSETQRNKGNFPGRFSGRQFSNSRSEMNVSTLELGDSALYLCASSPGTGETEAFFGQGTRLTVV.

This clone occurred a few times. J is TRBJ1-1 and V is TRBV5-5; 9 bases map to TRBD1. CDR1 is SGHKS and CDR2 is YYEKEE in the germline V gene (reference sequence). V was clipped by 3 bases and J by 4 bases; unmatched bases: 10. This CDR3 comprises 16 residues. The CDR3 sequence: CASSYSTGGLGTEAFF. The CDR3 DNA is TGTGCCAGCAGCTACTCGACAGGGGGGTTAGGCACTGAAGCTTTCTTT.

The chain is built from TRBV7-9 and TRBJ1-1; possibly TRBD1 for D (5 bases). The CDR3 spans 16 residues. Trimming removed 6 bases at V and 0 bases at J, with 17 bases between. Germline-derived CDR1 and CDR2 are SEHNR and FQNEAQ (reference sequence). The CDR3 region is CASSQRIREVNTEAFF. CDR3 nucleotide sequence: TGTGCCAGCAGTCAAAGAATCAGGGAGGTGAACACTGAAGCTTTCTTT.

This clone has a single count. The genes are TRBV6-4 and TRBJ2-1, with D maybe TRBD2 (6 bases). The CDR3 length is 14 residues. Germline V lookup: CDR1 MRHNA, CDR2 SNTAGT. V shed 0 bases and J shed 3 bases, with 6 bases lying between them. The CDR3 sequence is CASSDSGGYNEQFF. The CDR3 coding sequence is TGTGCCAGCAGTGACTCGGGGGGCTACAATGAGCAGTTCTTC.

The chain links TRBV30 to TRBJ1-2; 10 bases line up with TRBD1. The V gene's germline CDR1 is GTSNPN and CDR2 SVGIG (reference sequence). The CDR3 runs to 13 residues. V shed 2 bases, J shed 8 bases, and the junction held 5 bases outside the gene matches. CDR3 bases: TGTGCCTGGAGTAGGGGGACAGGGGCCGGCTACACCTTC. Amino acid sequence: CAWSRGTGAGYTF.

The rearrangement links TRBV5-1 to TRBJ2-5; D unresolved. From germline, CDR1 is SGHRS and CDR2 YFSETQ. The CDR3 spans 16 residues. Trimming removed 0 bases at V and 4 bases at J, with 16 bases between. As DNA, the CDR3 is TGCGCCAGCAGCTTGGAGCCTACTACAAGAAGAGAGACCCAGTACTTC. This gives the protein CASSLEPTTRRETQYF.

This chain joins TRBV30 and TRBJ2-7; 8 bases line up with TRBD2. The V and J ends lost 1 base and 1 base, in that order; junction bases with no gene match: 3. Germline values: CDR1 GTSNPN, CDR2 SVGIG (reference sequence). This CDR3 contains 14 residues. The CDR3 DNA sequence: TGTGCCTGGAGTGGACTAGCGACATCCTACGAGCAGTACTTC. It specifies CAWSGLATSYEQYF.

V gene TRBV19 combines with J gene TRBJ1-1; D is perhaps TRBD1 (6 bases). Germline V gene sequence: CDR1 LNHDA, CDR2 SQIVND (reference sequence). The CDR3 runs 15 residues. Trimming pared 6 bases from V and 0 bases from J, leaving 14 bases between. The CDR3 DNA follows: TGTGCCAGTAGCCTACAGGGTTCGGTGAACACTGAAGCTTTCTTT. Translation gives CASSLQGSVNTEAFF.

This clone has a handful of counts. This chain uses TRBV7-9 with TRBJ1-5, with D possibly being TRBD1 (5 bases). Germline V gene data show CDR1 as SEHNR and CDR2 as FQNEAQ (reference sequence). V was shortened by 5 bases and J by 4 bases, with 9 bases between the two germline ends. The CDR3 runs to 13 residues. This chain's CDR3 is CASSRQTNQPQHF. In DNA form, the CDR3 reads TGTGCCAGCAGCCGACAGACAAATCAGCCCCAGCATTTT.